The 10 T cell receptor beta chains presented below share a single source sample, sequenced in a study of identifying expanded T cells in peripheral blood. Repertoires were generated with immunoSEQ multiplex PCR, while TCRdb's copy carries only in-frame clones and drops some. The data show 70,000 to 100,000 clones, 75% to 90% seen once. The specimen sequenced was blood. The receptor set was obtained from a person between 18 and 75 years old in good health.

The chain uses TRBV6-5 and TRBJ2-7; no clear D gene. V was trimmed by 5 bases and J by 0 bases, leaving 11 bases between them. Germline V lookup: CDR1 MNHEY, CDR2 SVGAGI. The CDR3 has 14 amino acids. The CDR3 DNA reads TGTGCCAGCAGTGGGGTAATGGGCTCCTACGAGCAGTACTTC. It codes for CASSGVMGSYEQYF.

The chain recombines TRBV2 with TRBJ1-1; no reliable D call. The CDR3 runs to 12 residues. Germline V CDR1 and CDR2: SNHLY, FYNNEI. V was trimmed by 6 bases and J by 6 bases, leaving 11 bases between them. CDR3 in DNA: TGTGCCAGCAGCGCGGCGTTCTCTGAAGCTTTCTTT. It specifies CASSAAFSEAFF.

The chain links TRBV7-2 to TRBJ1-4; 9 bases are shared with TRBD1. CDR3 length equals 15 residues. The V gene end was trimmed by 3 bases and the J gene end by 10 bases; junction bases not matched to a gene: 9. The germline V gene encodes CDR1 SGHTA and CDR2 FQGNSA. The CDR3 loop reads CASSLADRGMGKLFF. CDR3 sequence (DNA): TGTGCCAGCAGCTTGGCCGACAGGGGGATGGGAAAACTGTTTTTT.

The chain links TRBV6-1 to TRBJ2-3; 10 nucleotides line up with TRBD1. The V gene's germline CDR1 is MNHNS and CDR2 SASEGT. The CDR3 length is 15 residues. Trimming cost V 5 bases and J 6 bases; bases outside gene matches: 8. Here the CDR3 DNA reads TGTGCCAGCAGTTTCTGGGACAGGGGTACGGATACGCAGTATTTT. It translates to CASSFWDRGTDTQYF.

The chain uses TRBV18 and TRBJ1-1; D uncertain. Trimming took off 1 base at V and 0 bases at J, with 12 bases between the two ends. There are 16 residues in the CDR3. The germline V gene has CDR1 KGHSH and CDR2 LQKENI. CDR3 in DNA: TGTGCCAGCTCACCACGTGGAGGGTTTATGAACACTGAAGCTTTCTTT. Amino acids: CASSPRGGFMNTEAFF.

This sequence joins TRBV7-2 and TRBJ2-1; TRBD1 matches at 12 bases. Per germline, CDR1 SGHTA and CDR2 FQGNSA. This CDR3 comprises 17 residues. The V gene end was trimmed by 5 bases and the J gene end by 6 bases; junction bases not matched to a gene: 11. This CDR3 reads CASSPTPGQGAFNEQFF. The CDR3 bases are TGTGCCAGCAGCCCTACGCCGGGACAGGGGGCTTTCAATGAGCAGTTCTTC.

The chain couples TRBV5-4 to TRBJ1-4, with 10 bases fitting TRBD1. Looked up from germline, CDR1 is SGHNT and CDR2 is YYREEE (reference sequence). Trimming removed 0 bases from V and 9 bases from J; junction bases left unmatched: 8. The CDR3 covers 16 residues. The CDR3 DNA reads as TGTGCCAGCAGCTTGGTGGGGGACAGGGGTGCGAAAAAACTGTTTTTT. Residues: CASSLVGDRGAKKLFF.

This clone appeared a single time. V and J are TRBV9 and TRBJ1-3; TRBD1 agrees at 8 bases. V dropped 3 bases and J dropped 5; count of bases not matched to a gene: 4. This CDR3 has 14 residues. Germline assignment: CDR1 SGDLS and CDR2 YYNGEE. The CDR3 sequence: CASSARTGRNTIYF. The DNA of the CDR3 is TGTGCCAGCAGCGCGCGGACAGGGAGAAACACCATATATTTT. Using reference TRBV9 and TRBJ1-3 for the parts outside the CDR3, the full variable domain is DSGVTQTPKHLITATGQRVTLRCSPRSGDLSVYWYQQSLDQGLQFLIQYYNGEERAKGNILERFSAQQFPDLHSELNLSSLELGDSALYFCASSARTGRNTIYFGEGSWLTVV.

J is TRBJ2-7 and V is TRBV4-3, with 7 bases matching TRBD1. CDR3 length: 16 amino acids. Germline CDR1 and CDR2: LGHNA and YSLEER. The trim removed 5 bases at V and 6 bases at J, leaving 16 bases unmatched. CDR3 nucleotide sequence: TGCGCCAGCAGCGGGATGAAGGGGACAGATCCTCCCGAGCAGTACTTC. Protein product: CASSGMKGTDPPEQYF.

V and J are TRBV19 and TRBJ1-5; 8 bases line up with TRBD1. The CDR3 has 13 amino acids. The V gene's germline CDR1 is LNHDA and CDR2 SQIVND (reference sequence). Losses at the gene ends were 6 bases for V and 6 bases for J; bases not matched to a gene: 4. In DNA, the CDR3 is TGTGCCAGTAGCAGGGGGCGCGGTCAGCCCCAGCATTTT. Amino acid sequence: CASSRGRGQPQHF.